The 14 T cell receptor beta chains below were found in one sample sequenced in a study of blood T cell repertoires in COVID-19. The assay was immunoSEQ multiplex PCR, and TCRdb's table has in-frame clones only and misses some. This sample carries hundreds of thousands of clones, 88% of them seen once, and the ten largest clones take 0.55% to 0.75%. The sequencing sample was made of peripheral blood. Receptor source: a man between 35 and 55 years old with acute or convalescent COVID-19.

This chain links TRBV10-3 with TRBJ1-2; possible D gene TRBD1, 6 bases. The CDR3 covers 13 residues. Germline V lookup: CDR1 ENHRY, CDR2 SYGVKD. Trimming left V 8 bases short and J 4 bases short, with 14 bases between. CDR3 in amino acids: CAIWQGSGYGYTF. The CDR3 DNA reads TGTGCCATCTGGCAGGGGTCGGGCTATGGCTACACCTTC.

The chain joins TRBV3-1 (or the pseudogene TRBV3-2) to TRBJ2-3; 10 nucleotides line up with TRBD2. CDR3 length: 13 amino acids. Germline-derived CDR1 and CDR2 are LGHDT and YNNKEL (reference sequence). V was pared by 6 bases and J by 5 bases, with 2 bases of the junction left unmatched. The CDR3 is CASRLAGLDTQYF. CDR3 nucleotide sequence: TGTGCCAGCAGACTAGCGGGATTAGATACGCAGTATTTT.

This chain joins TRBV5-4 and TRBJ1-2; the D gene is possibly TRBD1 (5 bases). Looked up from germline, CDR1 is SGHNT and CDR2 is YYREEE (reference sequence). This CDR3 region has 14 residues. Trimming removed 0 bases at V and 4 bases at J, with 10 bases between. The CDR3 loop is CASSLGQGVYGYTF. CDR3 sequence (DNA): TGTGCCAGCAGCTTGGGGCAGGGCGTCTATGGCTACACCTTC.

The V and J genes are TRBV5-1 and TRBJ1-6; D is unclear. Germline V gives CDR1 SGHRS, CDR2 YFSETQ. V lost 0 bases to trimming and J lost 7 bases, with 8 bases between them. CDR3 length: 14 residues. Here the CDR3 reads CASSLGQWNSPLHF. In nucleotides, the CDR3 is TGCGCCAGCAGCTTGGGGCAGTGGAATTCACCCCTCCACTTT.

The V and J genes are TRBV11-2 and TRBJ2-5, with 7 bases lining up with TRBD1. Germline V gene data show CDR1 as SGHAT and CDR2 as FQNNGV. Unmatched junction bases numbered 5, after V lost 2 bases and J lost 5 bases. The CDR3 sequence is 14 residues long. The CDR3 region is CASSLIRGRETQYF. Here the CDR3 DNA reads TGTGCCAGCAGCTTAATTAGGGGGCGTGAGACCCAGTACTTC.

This chain uses TRBV27 with TRBJ2-1; 9 positions agree with TRBD2. CDR3 length equals 15 residues. Germline CDR1 is MNHEY and CDR2 is SMNVEV (reference sequence). V trimming: 5 bases; J trimming: 8 bases; junction bases outside the gene matches: 10. In DNA form, the CDR3 reads TGTGCCAGCAGTCCCCCGTCTAGCGGGGTCTATGAGCAGTTCTTC. This encodes CASSPPSSGVYEQFF.

The chain carries TRBV4-1 and TRBJ1-2; D is perhaps TRBD1 (6 bases). This CDR3 region has 15 residues. CDR1 and CDR2 from the germline V gene are MGHRA and YSYEKL. V was clipped by 0 bases and J by 2 bases, with 10 bases between them. This CDR3 reads CASSQERRGNYGYTF. The CDR3 nucleotides read TGCGCCAGCAGCCAAGAGCGCAGGGGCAACTATGGCTACACCTTC.

The chain joins TRBV3-1 (or the pseudogene TRBV3-2) to TRBJ2-7, with TRBD2 matching over 10 bases. Germline V gene data show CDR1 as LGHDT and CDR2 as YNNKEL (reference sequence). J was trimmed by 3 bases and V by 1 base; bases with no gene match: 3. This CDR3 has 15 amino acids. The CDR3 reads CASSQGLAGDYEQYF. In DNA form, the CDR3 reads TGTGCCAGCAGCCAAGGTCTAGCGGGAGACTACGAGCAGTACTTC.

The rearrangement joins TRBV29-1 to TRBJ2-2; no clear D. The CDR3 extends over 14 amino acids. Germline CDR1 and CDR2: SQVTM and ANQGSEA. The V gene lost 4 bases and the J gene lost 1 base, with 10 bases spanning the gap. The CDR3 DNA follows: TGCAGCGTTGGTAGACGAGGGAACACCGGGGAGCTGTTTTTT. Residues: CSVGRRGNTGELFF.

This rearrangement joins TRBV9 to TRBJ1-6, with TRBD1 matching 7 bases. CDR1 and CDR2 from the germline V gene are SGDLS and YYNGEE. This CDR3 is built from 19 residues. With V trimmed by 0 bases and J by 0 bases, 9 bases remained unmatched. CDR3 amino acids: CASSVDDRVLSSYNSPLHF. DNA for the CDR3: TGTGCCAGCAGCGTAGATGACAGGGTCCTGAGCTCCTATAATTCACCCCTCCACTTT.

This clone appeared a few times. The CDR3: CASRTRQGYHEQYF. The CDR3 DNA sequence: TGTGCCAGCAGAACCAGACAGGGGTACCACGAGCAGTACTTC. The V and J genes are TRBV6-5 and TRBJ2-7, with 8 bases that match TRBD1. The CDR3 has 14 amino acids. Per germline, CDR1 MNHEY and CDR2 SVGAGI. Trimming removed 6 bases from V and 5 bases from J; junction bases left unmatched: 9.

The chain is built from TRBV25-1 and TRBJ1-5, with TRBD1 matching over 8 bases. CDR1 is MGHDK and CDR2 is SYGVNS in the germline V gene. The trim removed 7 bases at V and 7 bases at J, leaving 18 bases unmatched. The CDR3 sequence is 17 residues long. The CDR3 DNA follows: TGTGCCAGCACCCTCCGCCCGGGCGACAGGGGTGAACAGCCCCAGCATTTT. It yields the protein CASTLRPGDRGEQPQHF.

This chain joins TRBV7-2 and TRBJ1-1; 8 positions match TRBD1. The V gene end was trimmed by 1 base and the J gene end by 10 bases; junction bases not matched to a gene: 5. The germline CDR1 and CDR2 sequences are SGHTA and FQGNSA. The CDR3 runs to 13 residues. The CDR3 bases are TGTGCCAGCAGCTTAGTAACAGGGACAGGAGCTTTCTTT. It yields the protein CASSLVTGTGAFF.

This clone is a singleton in its sample. The chain has TRBV7-9 and TRBJ2-1, with D possibly being TRBD1 (8 bases). There are 18 residues in the CDR3. Trimming took 2 bases from V and 4 from J, leaving 21 bases between them. Germline lookup yields CDR1 SEHNR and CDR2 FQNEAQ (reference sequence). This CDR3 reads CASSLWRGGQEWYNEQFF. CDR3 in DNA: TGTGCCAGCAGCTTATGGCGCGGGGGACAGGAGTGGTACAATGAGCAGTTCTTC.